One and the same sample provided the 27 T cell receptor beta chains below, sequenced in a study of response to subunit inactivated influenza vaccine. TCRdb reprocessed the RT-PCR reads with MiXCR, giving one entry per CDR3 protein. The repertoire includes hundreds of thousands of distinct CDR3 sequences, 11% of them detected once, and about 10% sits in the top ten. The data were also submitted as part of a second study, on T cells expressing NK-cell markers. That report notes: Scientists made TCR beta cDNA using 5'RACE template switching with UMIs.

Sequences were derived from PBMCs from blood, sampled on the day of vaccination. The source is a man aged 50-60 years who received an inactivated influenza vaccine.

This clonotype was seen more than once but under ten times. This chain links TRBV6-2 or TRBV6-3 with TRBJ2-7, with D maybe TRBD1 (6 bases). The CDR3 has 15 amino acids. Between the trimmed V and J ends, which lost 8 bases and 2 bases, there was a span of 19 bases. Germline V lookup: CDR1 MNHEY, CDR2 SVGEGT. The CDR3 loop reads CASGPRRDIAYEQYF. Written as DNA, the CDR3 is TGTGCCAGCGGACCTCGCCGGGACATAGCCTACGAGCAGTACTTC.

This clonotype was observed a handful of times. The CDR3 region has the DNA TGCAGTGCCCAGGGGACTAAAGAGACCCAGTACTTC. Protein: CSAQGTKETQYF. V gene TRBV20-1 combines with J gene TRBJ2-5, with D perhaps matching TRBD2 (7 bases). The CDR3 extends over 12 amino acids. CDR1 DFQATT and CDR2 SNEGSKA come from the germline V gene (reference sequence). V was shortened by 6 bases and J by 3 bases, with 11 bases between the two germline ends.

This clonotype was observed at least ten times. The rearrangement links TRBV2 to TRBJ2-5; TRBD2 aligns across 8 bases. The CDR3 consists of 16 residues. Germline loops: CDR1 SNHLY, CDR2 FYNNEI. Losses at the gene ends were 1 base for V and 5 bases for J; bases not matched to a gene: 9. CDR3 DNA: TGTGCCAGCAGTGAAGGGATAGCGGGGCTATCGGAGACCCAGTACTTC. Protein product: CASSEGIAGLSETQYF.

The rearrangement links TRBV11-2 to TRBJ2-2, with 7 bases that match TRBD2. This CDR3 spans 16 amino acids. With V trimmed by 2 bases and J by 0 bases, 3 bases remained unmatched. The germline V gene has CDR1 SGHAT and CDR2 FQNNGV. DNA of the CDR3: TGTGCCAGCAGCTTAATTCTAGCGGCGAACACCGGGGAGCTGTTTTTT. It encodes CASSLILAANTGELFF.

There are a few counts of this clonotype. The chain joins TRBV28 to TRBJ1-3; 7 bases agree with TRBD1. The CDR3 is made up of 14 amino acids. The V gene's germline CDR1 is MDHEN and CDR2 SYDVKM. Trimming removed 6 bases from V and 4 bases from J; junction bases left unmatched: 6. CDR3 protein: CASSPRGYGNTIYF. The CDR3 DNA reads TGTGCCAGCAGCCCCAGGGGGTACGGAAACACCATATATTTT.

The chain carries TRBV14 and TRBJ2-1; tentatively, D is TRBD1 (6 bases). CDR3 length: 16 amino acids. CDR1 is SGHDN, CDR2 FVKESK, per germline. With 0 bases removed from V and 9 bases from J, the gap between germline ends came to 18 bases. The CDR3 sequence is CASSQEVTGKLGEQFF. CDR3 sequence (DNA): TGTGCCAGCAGCCAAGAAGTGACAGGAAAGTTAGGTGAGCAGTTCTTC.

This clonotype was recorded a few times. The J gene is TRBJ1-1, the V gene TRBV4-1, with 8 bases lining up with TRBD1. This CDR3 spans 15 amino acids. The V segment lost 4 bases and the J segment 4 bases; nucleotides outside the gene matches: 8. The germline gives CDR1 MGHRA, CDR2 YSYEKL. CDR3 amino acids: CASSPGRGRVTEAFF. The CDR3 DNA follows: TGCGCCAGCAGCCCCGGCAGGGGGCGGGTCACTGAAGCTTTCTTT.

The V gene is TRBV6-2 or TRBV6-3, the J gene TRBJ2-1; 7 positions agree with TRBD2. CDR1 and CDR2 from the germline V gene are MNHEY and SVGEGT. J was trimmed by 12 bases and V by 0 bases; bases with no gene match: 11. The CDR3 length is 15 residues. CDR3 region: CASSYSTSRIVAQFF. In DNA, the CDR3 is TGTGCCAGCAGTTACTCGACTAGCAGAATCGTTGCGCAGTTCTTC.

The chain combines TRBV11-3 with TRBJ2-1, with a tentative D call TRBD1 (5 bases). The CDR3 extends over 13 amino acids. Germline CDR1 and CDR2: SGHNT and YENEEA. V was cut by 5 bases and J by 9 bases, with 14 bases left in between. CDR3 region: CASSGAGLGEQFF. The CDR3 DNA reads as TGTGCCAGCAGCGGAGCAGGGTTAGGTGAGCAGTTCTTC. The full variable domain, in which reference TRBV11-3 and TRBJ2-1 provide the parts outside the CDR3, is EAGVVQSPRYKIIEKKQPVAFWCNPISGHNTLYWYLQNLGQGPELLIRYENEEAVDDSQLPKDRFSAERLKGVDSTLKIQPAELGDSAVYLCASSGAGLGEQFFGPGTRLTVL.

The chain carries TRBV6-1 and TRBJ1-5; D remains ambiguous. The CDR3 is made up of 13 amino acids. The V gene's germline CDR1 is MNHNS and CDR2 SASEGT. V lost 2 bases and J lost 8, with 10 bases in between. The CDR3 loop is CASSEQPREPQHF. The CDR3 DNA is TGTGCCAGCAGTGAACAGCCACGGGAGCCCCAGCATTTT.

The V gene is TRBV20-1, the J gene TRBJ2-2; 15 bases map to TRBD2. Trimming removed 1 base from V and 6 bases from J; junction bases left unmatched: 6. Germline V gives CDR1 DFQATT, CDR2 SNEGSKA (reference sequence). This CDR3 contains 17 residues. CDR3 in DNA: TGCAGTGCTAGAGCTGGACTAGCGGGAGGGTATTCCGGGGAGCTGTTTTTT. Its protein product is CSARAGLAGGYSGELFF.

CDR3 in amino acids: CASSQDLVGARQPQHF. The CDR3 DNA sequence: TGTGCCAGCAGCCAAGATCTTGTCGGGGCACGGCAGCCCCAGCATTTT. This chain uses TRBV4-2 with TRBJ1-5, with TRBD1 as a possible D gene (5 bases). CDR3 size: 16 residues. V gave up 0 bases and J gave up 7 bases, with 16 bases separating them. CDR1 is LGHNA, CDR2 YNFKEQ, per germline.

The CDR3: CASSHAEQGARVETQYF. The CDR3 DNA is TGTGCCAGCAGCCACGCCGAGCAGGGGGCGCGGGTGGAGACCCAGTACTTC. The V and J genes are TRBV5-6 and TRBJ2-5; 8 positions match TRBD1. Germline CDR1 and CDR2: SGHDT and YYEEEE. The V segment lost 4 bases and the J segment 5 bases; nucleotides outside the gene matches: 16. CDR3 size: 17 residues.

A few counts support this clonotype. The chain links TRBV12-3 or TRBV12-4 to TRBJ1-1, with 8 bases that match TRBD1. Germline trimming cut 6 bases from V and 8 bases from J; bases unmatched to any gene: 2. This CDR3 has 11 amino acids. The chain's CDR3 is CASRRDREAFF. CDR3 DNA sequence: TGTGCCAGCAGGAGGGACAGGGAAGCTTTCTTT.

This clonotype has just a few counts. The chain links TRBV4-3 to TRBJ2-7; D remains unclear. The CDR3 length is 15 residues. V was pared by 0 bases and J by 4 bases, with 13 bases between. Germline assignment: CDR1 LGHNA and CDR2 YSLEER. Here the CDR3 reads CASSQDGRSLYEQYF. The CDR3 DNA reads TGCGCCAGCAGCCAAGATGGACGCTCCCTTTACGAGCAGTACTTC.

This clonotype was counted between two and nine times. This chain uses TRBV30 with TRBJ1-5, with a weak D call TRBD1 (6 bases). Trimming took off 0 bases at V and 6 bases at J, with 9 bases between the two ends. The CDR3 sequence is 13 residues long. Germline V gene lookup returns CDR1 GTSNPN and CDR2 SVGIG (reference sequence). The chain's CDR3 is CAWSVQGGQPQHF. DNA for the CDR3: TGTGCCTGGAGTGTACAGGGCGGTCAGCCCCAGCATTTT.

V gene TRBV2 combines with J gene TRBJ2-3; 10 bases fit TRBD1. V lost 4 bases, J lost 3 bases, and 4 bases stayed unmatched. The V gene's germline CDR1 is SNHLY and CDR2 FYNNEI. The CDR3 extends over 15 amino acids. The CDR3 loop reads CASSAGTGATDTQYF. In nucleotides, the CDR3 is TGTGCCAGCAGTGCCGGGACAGGGGCGACAGATACGCAGTATTTT.

There are many counts of this clonotype. The V call is TRBV7-9, the J call TRBJ2-7; no clear D. Per the germline V gene, CDR1 is SEHNR and CDR2 is FQNEAQ (reference sequence). This CDR3 contains 16 residues. Trimming took off 2 bases at V and 2 bases at J, with 16 bases between the two ends. The CDR3 nucleotides read TGTGCCAGCAGCTTACCGCCTTTAAGTAGACCCTACGAGCAGTACTTC. Residues: CASSLPPLSRPYEQYF.

Ten or more counts support this clonotype. This chain links TRBV12-3 or TRBV12-4 with TRBJ2-3, with 13 bases identical to TRBD2. J gave up 4 bases and V 6 bases, and 4 bases lay outside the gene matches. The CDR3 consists of 15 residues. Here the CDR3 DNA reads TGTGCCAGCAGCTTACTAGCGGGAGGGTCAGATACGCAGTATTTT. This translates into CASSLLAGGSDTQYF.

The table lists this clonotype with a few counts. V is TRBV29-1 and J is TRBJ1-1; D perhaps matches TRBD1 (5 bases). The CDR3 contains 15 residues. V was trimmed by 3 bases and J by 1 base, leaving 15 bases between them. Germline assignment: CDR1 SQVTM and CDR2 ANQGSEA. CDR3 in amino acids: CSVEGGGGGNTEAFF. In DNA form, the CDR3 reads TGCAGCGTTGAGGGGGGGGGTGGAGGGAACACTGAAGCTTTCTTT. The full variable domain, its missing parts supplied by reference TRBV29-1 and TRBJ1-1, is SAVISQKPSRDICQRGTSLTIQCQVDSQVTMMFWYRQQPGQSLTLIATANQGSEATYESGFVIDKFPISRPNLTFSTLTVSNMSPEDSSIYLCSVEGGGGGNTEAFFGQGTRLTVV.

V is TRBV11-2 and J is TRBJ2-1; TRBD1 matches at 7 bases. The CDR3 has 16 amino acids. J lost 4 bases, V lost 8 bases, and 14 bases had no gene match. The germline V gene encodes CDR1 SGHAT and CDR2 FQNNGV. The CDR3 DNA reads as TGTGCCAGCGGATACGTCCGGGACAGCAGTTACAATGAGCAGTTCTTC. Translated, it gives CASGYVRDSSYNEQFF.

This clonotype was seen a few times. The rearrangement uses TRBV7-9 and TRBJ2-7; D could derive from TRBD1 or TRBD2 (5 bases each). The CDR3 runs 16 residues. CDR1 and CDR2 from the germline V gene are SEHNR and FQNEAQ (reference sequence). V lost 2 bases to trimming and J lost 0 bases, with 14 bases between them. The CDR3 DNA follows: TGTGCCAGCAGCTTACCTCGGGACGGAGCCTCCTACGAGCAGTACTTC. Its protein product is CASSLPRDGASYEQYF.

This clonotype was seen only a few times. The V call is TRBV20-1, the J call TRBJ1-1; D gene unclear. This CDR3 comprises 13 residues. V was trimmed by 6 bases and J by 1 base, leaving 12 bases between them. The V gene's germline CDR1 is DFQATT and CDR2 SNEGSKA (reference sequence). CDR3 amino acids: CSASKLGNTEAFF. In DNA, the CDR3 is TGCAGTGCGAGCAAGTTGGGGAACACTGAAGCTTTCTTT.

For this clonotype: This may stem from a read error, because a much larger clone lies one nucleotide away. The chain has TRBV28 and TRBJ2-3; 7 bases align to TRBD2. The V segment lost 3 bases and the J segment 2 bases; nucleotides outside the gene matches: 5. This CDR3 spans 15 amino acids. CDR1 is MDHEN and CDR2 is SYDVKM in the germline V gene. CDR3 DNA: TGTGCCAGCAGTTTCCAAGCGGGGTTCACAGATACGCAGTATTTT. Its translation: CASSFQAGFTDTQYF.

CDR3 in DNA: TGCGCCAGCAGTCAATCTTGCCACAGGGCTTACGAGCAGTACTTC. Translation: CASSQSCHRAYEQYF. V usage is TRBV23-1 and J usage is TRBJ2-7; D is possibly TRBD1 (6 bases). TRBV23-1 is noted as an ORF with a role that remains uncertain. V gave up 0 bases and J gave up 4 bases, with 13 bases separating them. This CDR3 region has 15 residues.

In this sample, this clonotype turned up a few times. The chain couples TRBV5-1 to TRBJ2-3; tentative D call: TRBD1 (6 bases). V was clipped by 8 bases and J by 4 bases, with 17 bases between them. Germline-derived CDR1 and CDR2 are SGHRS and YFSETQ. The CDR3 is 14 amino acids. CDR3 region: CASSGGAKSDTQYF. CDR3 DNA sequence: TGCGCCAGTAGTGGGGGCGCAAAATCAGATACGCAGTATTTT.

V is TRBV5-1 and J is TRBJ2-1; TRBD2 matches 12 bases. CDR3 length equals 18 residues. With 4 bases clipped from V and 3 bases from J, the junction kept 11 bases outside the gene matches. Looked up from germline, CDR1 is SGHRS and CDR2 is YFSETQ. DNA for the CDR3: TGCGCCAGCAGCCCGGGGGTGACTAGCGGGAGTATCTACAATGAGCAGTTCTTC. It is translated as CASSPGVTSGSIYNEQFF.